The sequence of this T cell receptor (beta chain) was determined in a study of blood T cell repertoires in COVID-19 (dated by TCRdb to 2018 to 2021). Concerning the study at large: Samples covering the acute and convalescent phases of COVID-19 were provided by collaborators in the United States, Italy and Spain. The material from the prospective study consisted of cDNA or gDNA derived from T cells, B-cell-depleted T cells, or PBMCs. Subjects who had been exposed to COVID-19, were actively infected with it, or had recovered from it provided the deeply sampled blood TCRbeta repertoires that made up the dataset. A freely available public database, intended as a resource for researchers studying the immune response to SARS-CoV-2, is where the repertoires were released. Samples were obtained from the ongoing ImmuneRACE study (first 160 participants) and from over 1,000 subjects provided by 6 global collaborators. Nearly every sample came with metadata listing a de-identified subject ID, COVID-19 status, age in years and sex. Where available, HLA class I and class II types were taken from metadata supplied by the sample provider and were not determined by assay-based typing. The research as a whole found: The amount of clinical and demographic metadata varied by source and participant and was provided uncurated.

The immunoSEQ Assay, a bias-controlled multiplex PCR, was used to amplify TCRbeta CDR3 regions from genomic DNA. The study's processing was this. Nucleated cell counts per sample were estimated from amplification of reference gene primers within the assay. To quantify the absolute abundance of each unique TCRbeta CDR3 rearrangement, sequence reads were collapsed and filtered. Productive Simpson clonality was computed per sample as the square root of Simpson's diversity index over productive rearrangements. TCRdb carries this immuneACCESS record with in-frame sequences only. Its versions omit some clonotypes, under half of them owing to an unresolved V gene in the studies checked, with the rest unexplained. V and J calls and clone size are given by that table; D and trimming were obtained from the DNA. In all, the sample holds roughly 70,000 clones, and more than 70% of those were seen once. Over 3% of the sample comes from the top ten.

A note on this clone: Its specific antigen is unknown. No base quality values were provided; no much bigger clone lies one nucleotide off.

Between the V and J ends, shortened by 6 bases and 3 bases respectively, the junction contains 15 bases. Its CDR3 holds 14 amino acids, cysteine through phenylalanine. The CDR3 DNA has 42 bases and is translated from base 1. From a lookup of the germline V gene (reference sequence), CDR1 and CDR2 are SGHKS and YYEKEE. Whole blood was collected in K2EDTA tubes by collaborating institutions according to the institutions' own protocols. For TCRbeta analysis, collaborator samples were shipped as frozen whole blood, as isolated PBMCs, or as DNA extracted from either sample type. This clonotype was sampled from a man aged 65 to 85 with acute or convalescent COVID-19. The chain is made from TRBV5-5 and TRBJ1-2; the D gene is possibly TRBD1, with 5 bases matching. The sample taken for sequencing was peripheral blood. Read as DNA, the sequence is TGTGCCAGCACCCCGGGGGAAGGGTACTATGGCTACACCTTC. This translates into CASTPGEGYYGYTF.